The 28 T cell receptor beta chains in this list originate from one sample, sequenced in a study of blood T cell repertoires in COVID-19. The table came from immunoSEQ multiplex PCR; TCRdb's copy has only in-frame clones and leaves some out. This table holds some 240,000 clones, around 87% found once. Material: peripheral blood. All receptors come from a man in his 60s who had recovered from COVID-19.

The V gene is TRBV5-1, the J gene TRBJ2-3; 13 positions agree with TRBD2. CDR1 is SGHRS, CDR2 YFSETQ, per germline. CDR3 length: 13 amino acids. V shed 7 bases and J 5 bases; nucleotides not matched to a gene: 1. In DNA, the CDR3 is TGCGCCAGCGGGACTAGCGGGATAGATACGCAGTATTTT. It yields the protein CASGTSGIDTQYF.

J is TRBJ1-6 and V is TRBV30; unclear D gene. V lost 0 bases and J 2 bases, leaving 8 bases between the germline ends. CDR1 GTSNPN and CDR2 SVGIG come from the germline V gene (reference sequence). The CDR3 sequence is 15 residues long. CDR3 protein: CAWSVGSAYNSPLHF. The CDR3 region has the DNA TGTGCCTGGAGTGTAGGGAGCGCCTATAATTCACCCCTCCACTTT.

This chain uses TRBV5-1 with TRBJ2-2; no clear D. Per the germline V gene, CDR1 is SGHRS and CDR2 is YFSETQ. With 2 bases removed from V and 2 bases from J, the gap between germline ends came to 4 bases. The CDR3 runs to 13 residues. As DNA, the CDR3 is TGCGCCAGCAGCTTTCAAAACACCGGGGAGCTGTTTTTT. Encoded protein: CASSFQNTGELFF.

The rearrangement uses TRBV27 and TRBJ2-2, with D possibly being TRBD2 (5 bases). Germline values: CDR1 MNHEY, CDR2 SMNVEV (reference sequence). The length of the CDR3 is 17 residues. V dropped 5 bases and J dropped 4 bases, with 20 bases sitting between them. The CDR3 protein is CASSLGRRGLVTGELFF. The CDR3 coding sequence is TGTGCCAGCAGTCTTGGGCGTCGGGGTCTGGTCACCGGGGAGCTGTTTTTT.

J is TRBJ2-2 and V is TRBV27, with D unclear. Germline V gene data show CDR1 as MNHEY and CDR2 as SMNVEV (reference sequence). The CDR3 spans 15 residues. V was clipped by 1 base and J by 4 bases, with 10 bases between them. The CDR3 coding sequence is TGTGCCAGCAGTTTATTTCGCGGAACCACCGGGGAGCTGTTTTTT. This encodes CASSLFRGTTGELFF.

The chain employs TRBV10-3 and TRBJ2-2, with D perhaps TRBD2 (5 bases). Looked up from germline, CDR1 is ENHRY and CDR2 is SYGVKD. V was trimmed by 2 bases and J by 6 bases, leaving 13 bases between them. The CDR3 spans 15 residues. CDR3 sequence (DNA): TGTGCCATCAGTGAGGGGGAGATAAGAGCCGGGGAGCTGTTTTTT. Encoded protein: CAISEGEIRAGELFF.

The chain recombines TRBV28 with TRBJ1-2, with D perhaps matching TRBD1 (6 bases). The CDR3 has 13 amino acids. V lost 10 bases and J lost 4, with 16 bases in between. In germline, CDR1 is MDHEN, CDR2 SYDVKM. In DNA form, the CDR3 reads TGTGCCACCTCGGGGGGGCGCGGCTATGGCTACACCTTC. Encoded protein: CATSGGRGYGYTF.

The chain has TRBV19 and TRBJ2-3; TRBD1 is a possible D gene (5 bases). The V and J ends lost 5 bases and 1 base respectively, with 13 bases between them. CDR3 length: 15 residues. Germline lookup yields CDR1 LNHDA and CDR2 SQIVND (reference sequence). CDR3 DNA: TGTGCCAGTAGTGGGGCCGTATTTGGCACAGATACGCAGTATTTT. Translation: CASSGAVFGTDTQYF. Variable domain in full (rest from reference TRBV19 and TRBJ2-3): DGGITQSPKYLFRKEGQNVTLSCEQNLNHDAMYWYRQDPGQGLRLIYYSQIVNDFQKGDIAEGYSVSREKKESFPLTVTSAQKNPTAFYLCASSGAVFGTDTQYFGPGTRLTVL.

This clone was observed a single time. The rearrangement uses TRBV29-1 and TRBJ2-5; possible D gene TRBD2, 5 bases. Germline V gene sequence: CDR1 SQVTM, CDR2 ANQGSEA. CDR3 length: 12 amino acids. Trimming shortened V by 4 bases and J by 1 base, and 7 bases separated the two germline ends. This CDR3 reads CSVVSGQETQYF. The CDR3 nucleotides are TGCAGCGTTGTAAGCGGCCAAGAGACCCAGTACTTC.

The chain couples TRBV29-1 to TRBJ2-1; TRBD2 might be the D (6 bases). The CDR3 is 15 amino acids. Trimming cost V 6 bases and J 0 bases, with 15 bases left between them. Looked up from germline, CDR1 is SQVTM and CDR2 is ANQGSEA. The CDR3 here is CSVLARESSYNEQFF. Written as DNA, the CDR3 is TGCAGCGTACTTGCACGGGAGAGCTCCTACAATGAGCAGTTCTTC.

The chain couples TRBV5-4 to TRBJ2-3; D remains ambiguous. Germline V lookup: CDR1 SGHNT, CDR2 YYREEE (reference sequence). The CDR3 consists of 12 residues. With 0 bases removed from V and 11 bases from J, the gap between germline ends came to 10 bases. DNA of the CDR3: TGTGCCAGCAGCTTGGACTCTTATAAGCAGTATTTT. Translation: CASSLDSYKQYF.

This chain joins TRBV25-1 and TRBJ2-4; 13 bases agree with TRBD2. V gave up 4 bases and J gave up 5 bases; unmatched junction bases: 2. Looked up from germline, CDR1 is MGHDK and CDR2 is SYGVNS. This CDR3 contains 15 residues. This chain's CDR3 is CASSGTSGGENIQYF. The CDR3 DNA follows: TGTGCCAGCAGTGGGACTAGCGGGGGTGAAAACATTCAGTACTTC.

V is TRBV19 and J is TRBJ2-7; D might be TRBD2 (7 bases). Germline values: CDR1 LNHDA, CDR2 SQIVND (reference sequence). V was clipped by 7 bases and J by 2 bases, with 18 bases between them. CDR3 length equals 15 residues. DNA of the CDR3: TGTGCCAGTAAACAAGAGGGGGGGGTGCCCTACGAGCAGTACTTC. It is translated as CASKQEGGVPYEQYF. Complete variable domain (other parts from reference TRBV19 and TRBJ2-7): DGGITQSPKYLFRKEGQNVTLSCEQNLNHDAMYWYRQDPGQGLRLIYYSQIVNDFQKGDIAEGYSVSREKKESFPLTVTSAQKNPTAFYLCASKQEGGVPYEQYFGPGTRLTVT.

This sequence joins TRBV6-2 or TRBV6-3 and TRBJ2-7, with TRBD2 matching over 7 bases. In germline, CDR1 is MNHEY, CDR2 SVGEGT. Losses at the gene ends were 3 bases for V and 3 bases for J; bases not matched to a gene: 5. The CDR3 extends over 14 amino acids. In nucleotides, the CDR3 is TGTGCCAGCAGTTATAGGGGAGGGAGCTACGAGCAGTACGTC. It specifies CASSYRGGSYEQYV.

The chain uses TRBV2 and TRBJ2-2, with TRBD1 matching over 8 bases. CDR3 length: 15 amino acids. CDR1 SNHLY and CDR2 FYNNEI come from the germline V gene. With 4 bases clipped from V and 7 bases from J, the junction kept 8 bases outside the gene matches. The CDR3 sequence is CASSVGRGRIGELFF. CDR3 in DNA: TGTGCCAGCAGTGTTGGCAGGGGGCGGATCGGGGAGCTGTTTTTT.

The chain joins TRBV30 to TRBJ1-6, with 8 nucleotides matching TRBD1. Germline V gives CDR1 GTSNPN, CDR2 SVGIG (reference sequence). The CDR3 is 16 amino acids. V dropped 1 base and J dropped 6; count of bases not matched to a gene: 8. CDR3 in amino acids: CAWSDQGAWTNSPLHF. DNA of the CDR3: TGTGCCTGGAGTGACCAGGGGGCATGGACTAATTCACCCCTCCACTTT.

The chain employs TRBV7-9 and TRBJ2-3; 7 positions match TRBD1. Germline CDR1 SEHNR, CDR2 FQNEAQ (reference sequence). This CDR3 comprises 14 residues. Trimming cost V 1 base and J 7 bases; bases outside gene matches: 5. This CDR3 is CASSLGGGAYTQYF. The DNA for the CDR3 is TGTGCCAGCAGCTTAGGAGGGGGCGCTTATACGCAGTATTTT.

The V call is TRBV7-9, the J call TRBJ1-5, with a weak D call TRBD1 (6 bases). The germline V gene encodes CDR1 SEHNR and CDR2 FQNEAQ (reference sequence). Between the trimmed V and J ends, which lost 3 bases and 4 bases, there was a span of 13 bases. CDR3 length: 15 amino acids. This CDR3 reads CASSLGDGTNQPQHF. Written as DNA, the CDR3 is TGTGCCAGCAGCTTGGGAGACGGGACAAATCAGCCCCAGCATTTT.

The chain carries TRBV10-3 and TRBJ2-7, with TRBD1 matching 8 bases. V lost 8 bases, J lost 6 bases, and 15 bases stayed unmatched. CDR3 length: 15 residues. Germline CDR1 reads ENHRY; CDR2 reads SYGVKD. CDR3 sequence reads: CAIGVGQGLFGEQYF. The CDR3 nucleotides are TGTGCCATCGGGGTAGGACAGGGCCTCTTCGGCGAGCAGTACTTC.

The V call is TRBV5-1, the J call TRBJ2-2; D gene uncertain. The V gene's germline CDR1 is SGHRS and CDR2 YFSETQ. Trimming removed 2 bases from V and 6 bases from J, with 11 bases in between. CDR3 length: 14 amino acids. DNA for the CDR3: TGCGCCAGCAGCTTACCAGGTCCGTCCGGGGAGCTGTTTTTT. Protein product: CASSLPGPSGELFF.

The rearrangement joins TRBV2 to TRBJ2-3; 7 nucleotides align to TRBD1. V dropped 10 bases and J dropped 0; count of bases not matched to a gene: 28. CDR1 is SNHLY and CDR2 is FYNNEI in the germline V gene. The CDR3 runs to 21 residues. CDR3 residues: CATPQTPTKDREPTSTDTQYF. DNA for the CDR3: TGTGCCACCCCACAGACTCCGACGAAAGACAGGGAACCGACTAGCACAGATACGCAGTATTTT.

The V and J genes are TRBV2 and TRBJ1-5; D gene uncertain. CDR1 and CDR2 (germline): SNHLY, FYNNEI. V was trimmed by 4 bases and J by 3 bases, leaving 7 bases between them. The CDR3 runs to 13 residues. The CDR3 nucleotides read TGTGCCAGCAGTGCGGGTTTCAATCAGCCCCAGCATTTT. It codes for CASSAGFNQPQHF.

The chain is built from TRBV18 and TRBJ1-4; the D is unclear. Per the germline V gene, CDR1 is KGHSH and CDR2 is LQKENI. V gave up 6 bases and J gave up 3 bases, with 14 bases separating them. The CDR3 covers 15 residues. CDR3: CASSDGGSSNEKLFF. The CDR3 DNA reads as TGTGCCAGCTCCGACGGCGGGTCTTCTAATGAAAAACTGTTTTTT.

This chain connects TRBV30 to TRBJ1-2; D uncertain. Trimming took 0 bases from V and 8 from J, leaving 13 bases between them. The CDR3 extends over 13 amino acids. Germline V gene sequence: CDR1 GTSNPN, CDR2 SVGIG (reference sequence). Here the CDR3 DNA reads TGTGCCTGGAGTGTACAGACCTCTGTAGGCTACACCTTC. This codes for CAWSVQTSVGYTF. The full variable domain, rest sourced from reference TRBV30 and TRBJ1-2, is SQTIHQWPATLVQPVGSPLSLECTVEGTSNPNLYWYRQAAGRGLQLLFYSVGIGQISSEVPQNLSASRPQDRQFILSSKKLLLSDSGFYLCAWSVQTSVGYTFGSGTRLTVV.

The gene calls are TRBV19 and TRBJ1-2; tentative D call: TRBD1 (5 bases). This CDR3 contains 14 residues. V was trimmed by 6 bases and J by 8 bases, leaving 19 bases between them. Germline values: CDR1 LNHDA, CDR2 SQIVND (reference sequence). In DNA form, the CDR3 reads TGTGCCAGTAGAACCGGGACTCCTCCTTTAGGCTACACCTTC. Translated, it gives CASRTGTPPLGYTF.

Remarks on this clone: Additional DNA sequences in this sample encode the identical CDR3. V and J are TRBV28 and TRBJ1-5; the D gene is possibly TRBD1 (5 bases). The CDR3 is 16 amino acids. Deletions cut 7 bases from V and 2 bases from J, with 18 bases between. Germline V gene sequence: CDR1 MDHEN, CDR2 SYDVKM. The CDR3, as DNA: TGTGCCAGCACAATCGGGGGGGGTCGGGGCAATCAGCCCCAGCATTTT. This codes for CASTIGGGRGNQPQHF.

Only a few counts were recorded for this clone. The chain is built from TRBV18 and TRBJ1-5; the match to TRBD1 covers 10 bases. The CDR3 consists of 14 residues. The germline V gene encodes CDR1 KGHSH and CDR2 LQKENI. Trimming removed 6 bases from V and 7 bases from J; junction bases left unmatched: 6. CDR3 sequence reads: CASSQGQGTQPQHF. DNA of the CDR3: TGTGCCAGCTCCCAGGGACAGGGGACCCAGCCCCAGCATTTT.

The rearrangement links TRBV20-1 to TRBJ2-3; a possible D gene is TRBD2 (5 bases). This CDR3 comprises 15 residues. Per germline, CDR1 DFQATT and CDR2 SNEGSKA (reference sequence). V lost 3 bases to trimming and J lost 2 bases, with 15 bases between them. CDR3 protein: CSASVSGRDTDTQYF. As DNA, the CDR3 is TGCAGTGCTAGTGTCAGTGGTCGGGACACAGATACGCAGTATTTT.